The sequence of this T cell receptor (beta chain) was determined in a study of blood T cell repertoires in COVID-19. About the study: The study drew acute and convalescent COVID-19 samples from the United States, Italy and Spain. Nucleic acid was either cDNA or gDNA, and it came from T cells, B-cell-depleted T cells, or PBMCs.

Original methodology: The assay estimated nucleated cells by amplifying reference gene primers. Repertoires were generated with immunoSEQ multiplex PCR, while TCRdb's copy carries only in-frame clones and drops some. D and trimming were read from the DNA, whereas the V and J calls and clone size are those reported in that table. The sample has 100,000 or so clones; over 85% are singletons. The germline V gene encodes CDR1 SGDLS and CDR2 YYNGEE. There are 15 residues in the CDR3. V gave up 3 bases and J gave up 4 bases; unmatched junction bases: 1. Sample: peripheral blood. This receptor was obtained from a man aged 70 or older with acute or convalescent COVID-19. V usage is TRBV9 and J usage is TRBJ2-1; 13 positions match TRBD2. CDR3 sequence reads: CASSATSGRYNEQFF. The DNA for the CDR3 is TGTGCCAGCAGCGCGACTAGCGGGAGGTACAATGAGCAGTTCTTC.